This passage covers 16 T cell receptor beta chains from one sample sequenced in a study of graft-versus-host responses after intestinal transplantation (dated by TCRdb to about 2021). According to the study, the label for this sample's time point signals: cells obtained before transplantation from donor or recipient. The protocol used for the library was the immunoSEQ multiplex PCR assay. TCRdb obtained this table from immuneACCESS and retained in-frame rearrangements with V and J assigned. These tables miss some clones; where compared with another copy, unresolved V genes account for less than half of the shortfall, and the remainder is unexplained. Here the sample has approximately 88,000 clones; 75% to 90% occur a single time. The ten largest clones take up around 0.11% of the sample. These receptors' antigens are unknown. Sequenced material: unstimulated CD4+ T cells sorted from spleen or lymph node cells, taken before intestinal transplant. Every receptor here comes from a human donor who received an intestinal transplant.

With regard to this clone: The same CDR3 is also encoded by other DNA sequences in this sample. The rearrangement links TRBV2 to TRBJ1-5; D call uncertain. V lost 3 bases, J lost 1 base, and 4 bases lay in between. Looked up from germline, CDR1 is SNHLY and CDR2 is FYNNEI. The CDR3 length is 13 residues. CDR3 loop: CASSDLSNQPQHF. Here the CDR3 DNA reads TGTGCCAGCAGTGATCTAAGCAATCAGCCCCAGCATTTT.

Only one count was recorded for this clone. The CDR3 here is CASSYSNYLGHNEQFF. CDR3 coding DNA: TGTGCCAGCAGTTACTCGAACTATCTAGGCCACAATGAGCAGTTCTTC. The chain joins TRBV6-5 to TRBJ2-1; D gene ambiguous. Germline loops: CDR1 MNHEY, CDR2 SVGAGI. The CDR3 consists of 16 residues. V lost 0 bases and J 5 bases, leaving 14 bases between the germline ends.

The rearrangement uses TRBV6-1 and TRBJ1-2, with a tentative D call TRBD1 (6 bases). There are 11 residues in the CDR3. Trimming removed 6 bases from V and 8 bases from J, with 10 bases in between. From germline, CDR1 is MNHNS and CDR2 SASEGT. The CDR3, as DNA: TGTGCCAGCAGGGAGACAGGCGGCTACACCTTC. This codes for CASRETGGYTF.

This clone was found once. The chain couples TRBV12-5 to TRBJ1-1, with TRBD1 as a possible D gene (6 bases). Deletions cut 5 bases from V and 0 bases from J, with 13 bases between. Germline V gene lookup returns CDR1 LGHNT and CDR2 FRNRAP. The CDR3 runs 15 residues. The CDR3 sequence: CASGGTTTMNTEAFF. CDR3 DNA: TGTGCTAGTGGTGGGACAACCACTATGAACACTGAAGCTTTCTTT.

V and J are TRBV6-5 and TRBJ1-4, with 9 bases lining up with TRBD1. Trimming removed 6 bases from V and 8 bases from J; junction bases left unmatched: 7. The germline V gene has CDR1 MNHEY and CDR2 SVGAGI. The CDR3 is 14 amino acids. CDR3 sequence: CASRIDRGSEKLFF. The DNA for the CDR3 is TGTGCCAGCAGAATTGACAGGGGGAGCGAAAAACTGTTTTTT.

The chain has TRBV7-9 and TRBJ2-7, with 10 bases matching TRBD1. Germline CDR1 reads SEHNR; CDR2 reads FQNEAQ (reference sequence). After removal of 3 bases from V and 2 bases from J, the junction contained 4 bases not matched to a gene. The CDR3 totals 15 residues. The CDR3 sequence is CASSFGDRGTYEQYF. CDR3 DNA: TGTGCCAGCAGCTTTGGGGACAGGGGAACCTACGAGCAGTACTTC.

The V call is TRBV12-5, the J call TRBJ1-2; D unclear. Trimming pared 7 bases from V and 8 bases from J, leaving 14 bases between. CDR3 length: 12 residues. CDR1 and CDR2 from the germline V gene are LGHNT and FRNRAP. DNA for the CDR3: TGTGCTAGTGCCCCGGGGTCAGAAGGCTACACCTTC. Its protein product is CASAPGSEGYTF.

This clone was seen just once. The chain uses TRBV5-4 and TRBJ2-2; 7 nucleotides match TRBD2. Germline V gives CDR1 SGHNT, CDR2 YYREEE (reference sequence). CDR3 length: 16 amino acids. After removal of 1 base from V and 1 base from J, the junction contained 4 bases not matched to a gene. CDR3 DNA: TGTGCCAGCAGCTTGTCGAGCGGGGTGAACACCGGGGAGCTGTTTTTT. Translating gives CASSLSSGVNTGELFF.

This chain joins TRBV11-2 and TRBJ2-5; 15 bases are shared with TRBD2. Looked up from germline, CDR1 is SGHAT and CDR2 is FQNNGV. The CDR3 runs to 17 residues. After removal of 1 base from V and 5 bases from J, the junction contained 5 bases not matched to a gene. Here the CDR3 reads CASSLVGLAGGHETQYF. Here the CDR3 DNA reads TGTGCCAGCAGCTTAGTCGGACTAGCGGGGGGGCACGAGACCCAGTACTTC.

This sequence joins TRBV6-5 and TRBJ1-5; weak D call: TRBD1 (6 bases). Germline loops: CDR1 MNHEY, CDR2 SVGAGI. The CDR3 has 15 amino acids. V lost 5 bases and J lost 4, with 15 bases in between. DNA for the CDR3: TGTGCCAGCAGTGGTACCCGGGACACTAATCAGCCCCAGCATTTT. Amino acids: CASSGTRDTNQPQHF.

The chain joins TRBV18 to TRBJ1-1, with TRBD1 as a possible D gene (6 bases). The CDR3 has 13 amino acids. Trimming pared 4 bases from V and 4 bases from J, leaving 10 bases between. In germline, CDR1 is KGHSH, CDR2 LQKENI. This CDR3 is CASSQAGATEAFF. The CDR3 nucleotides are TGTGCCAGCTCACAAGCAGGGGCCACTGAAGCTTTCTTT.

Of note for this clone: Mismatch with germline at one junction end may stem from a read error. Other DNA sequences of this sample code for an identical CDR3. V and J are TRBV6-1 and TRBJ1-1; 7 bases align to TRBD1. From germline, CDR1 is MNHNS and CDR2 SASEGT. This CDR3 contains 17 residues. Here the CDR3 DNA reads TGTGCCAGCAGTGAAGGGGCTGAGGCCCAGGGGGGCACTGAAGCCTTCTTT. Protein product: CASSEGAEAQGGTEAFF.

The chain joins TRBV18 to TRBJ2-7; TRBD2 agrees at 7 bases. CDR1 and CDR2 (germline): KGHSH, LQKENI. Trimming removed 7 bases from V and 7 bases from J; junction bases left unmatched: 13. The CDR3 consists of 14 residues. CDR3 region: CASWRGQGGSEQYF. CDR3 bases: TGTGCCAGCTGGCGCGGTCAGGGAGGGTCGGAGCAGTACTTC.

CDR3: CASSYSFGQGAQGYTF. In DNA form, the CDR3 reads TGTGCCAGCAGTTACTCCTTCGGGCAGGGGGCTCAGGGCTACACCTTC. The gene calls are TRBV6-5 and TRBJ1-2; 8 bases map to TRBD1. From germline, CDR1 is MNHEY and CDR2 SVGAGI. Trimming took 0 bases from V and 8 from J; bases not matched to a gene: 11. CDR3 length: 16 residues.

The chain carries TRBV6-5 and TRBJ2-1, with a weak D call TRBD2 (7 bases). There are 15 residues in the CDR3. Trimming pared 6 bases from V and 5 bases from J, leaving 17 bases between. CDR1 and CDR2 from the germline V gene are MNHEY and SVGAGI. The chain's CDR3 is CASRDPGGRNNEQFF. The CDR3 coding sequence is TGTGCCAGCAGAGACCCGGGGGGCCGGAACAATGAGCAGTTCTTC.

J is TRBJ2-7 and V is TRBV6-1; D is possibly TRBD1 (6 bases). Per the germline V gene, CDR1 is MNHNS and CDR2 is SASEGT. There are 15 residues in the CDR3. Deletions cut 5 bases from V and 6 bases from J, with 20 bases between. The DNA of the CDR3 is TGTGCCAGCAGTTCTACAGGGACCCTTCGATCCGAGCAGTACTTC. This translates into CASSSTGTLRSEQYF.